This paragraph reports one TCR beta chain. The antigen it binds to is not known. No quality values exist for individual bases; no much larger clone is one base distant. This entry is derived from a study of T cell changes during pregnancy in multiple sclerosis (dated by TCRdb to the late 2010s). For context, the study as a whole: The study examined how the T cell repertoire changed over the course of pregnancy in women with multiple sclerosis.

The germline V gene sets CDR1 to SGHTS and CDR2 to YDEGEE. Counted from cysteine to phenylalanine, this CDR3 has 15 amino acids. CDR3 DNA is the only sequence kept; it has 45 bases, read in frame from the first base. V sheds 0 bases and J sheds 6 bases, leaving 15 bases between their ends. Receptor amplification or capture employed the immunoSEQ multiplex PCR assay. Held by TCRdb, this immuneACCESS table contains in-frame sequences only and omits some clones. Under half of the omission traces to an unresolved V gene where checked; the cause of the rest is unknown. Counted in this sample were under 100,000 clones; approximately 94% of them appeared once. Of the sample, roughly 2.5% is held by the ten largest clones.

The TCR comes from a female donor with multiple sclerosis, enrolled in a pregnancy study. The rearrangement joined TRBV5-8 to TRBJ1-2; possibly the D gene is TRBD1, per 5 matching bases. Sequences were derived from peripheral blood, sampled in the third trimester of pregnancy. Here the CDR3 is given as CASSLAREALNGYTF. The bases read TGTGCCAGCAGCTTGGCCAGGGAAGCACTCAATGGCTACACCTTC.